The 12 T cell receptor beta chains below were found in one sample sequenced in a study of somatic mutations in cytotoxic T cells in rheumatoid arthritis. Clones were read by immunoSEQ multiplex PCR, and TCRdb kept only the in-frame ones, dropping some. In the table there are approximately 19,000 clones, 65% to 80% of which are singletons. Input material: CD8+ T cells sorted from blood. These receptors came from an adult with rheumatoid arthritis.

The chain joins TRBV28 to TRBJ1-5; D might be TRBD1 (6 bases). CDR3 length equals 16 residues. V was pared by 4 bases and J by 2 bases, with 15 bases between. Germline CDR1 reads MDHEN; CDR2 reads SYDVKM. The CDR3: CASSSDRFMGNQPQHF. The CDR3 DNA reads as TGTGCCAGCAGTTCAGACAGGTTCATGGGCAATCAGCCCCAGCATTTT.

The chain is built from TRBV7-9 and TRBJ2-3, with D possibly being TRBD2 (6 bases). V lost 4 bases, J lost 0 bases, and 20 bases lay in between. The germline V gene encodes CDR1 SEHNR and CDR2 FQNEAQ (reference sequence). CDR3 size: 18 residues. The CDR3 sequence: CASSYSMAGGISTDTQYF. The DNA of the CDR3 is TGTGCCAGCAGCTATTCGATGGCCGGCGGGATTAGCACAGATACGCAGTATTTT.

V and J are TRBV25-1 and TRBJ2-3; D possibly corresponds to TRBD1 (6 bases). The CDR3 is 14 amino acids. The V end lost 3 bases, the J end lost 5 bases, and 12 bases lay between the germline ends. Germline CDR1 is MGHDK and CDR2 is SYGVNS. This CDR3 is CASSDGTLKDTQYF. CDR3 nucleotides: TGTGCCAGCAGTGACGGGACACTCAAAGATACGCAGTATTTT.

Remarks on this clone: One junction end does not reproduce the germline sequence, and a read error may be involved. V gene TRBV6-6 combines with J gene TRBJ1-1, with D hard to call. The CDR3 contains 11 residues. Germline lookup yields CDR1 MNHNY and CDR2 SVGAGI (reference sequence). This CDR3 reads CASRYALPVYF. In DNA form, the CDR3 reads TGTGCCAGCAGGTACGCCCTGCCTGTGTATTTC.

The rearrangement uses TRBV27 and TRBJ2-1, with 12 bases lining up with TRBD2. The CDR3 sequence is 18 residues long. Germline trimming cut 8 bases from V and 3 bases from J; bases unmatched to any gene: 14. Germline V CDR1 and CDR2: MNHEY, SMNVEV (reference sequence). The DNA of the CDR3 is TGTGCCAGCCGGGGAGGGGGGCCACTAGCGGGAGGCTACAATGAGCAGTTCTTC. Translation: CASRGGGPLAGGYNEQFF.

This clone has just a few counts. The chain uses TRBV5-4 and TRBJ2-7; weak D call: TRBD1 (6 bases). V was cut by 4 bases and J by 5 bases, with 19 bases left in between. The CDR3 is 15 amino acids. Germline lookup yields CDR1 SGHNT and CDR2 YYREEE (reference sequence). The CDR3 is CASSPPDITGNEQYF. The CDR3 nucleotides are TGTGCCAGCAGCCCTCCGGACATCACAGGGAACGAGCAGTACTTC. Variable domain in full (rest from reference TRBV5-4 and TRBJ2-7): ETGVTQSPTHLIKTRGQQVTLRCSSQSGHNTVSWYQQALGQGPQFIFQYYREEENGRGNFPPRFSGLQFPNYSSELNVNALELDDSALYLCASSPPDITGNEQYFGPGTRLTVT.

As DNA, the CDR3 is TGTGCCAGCTTCCCTCTCGGCCTGAACACTGAAGCTTTCTTT. It is translated as CASFPLGLNTEAFF. The J gene is TRBJ1-1, the V gene TRBV6-5; D not resolved. This CDR3 spans 14 amino acids. V lost 8 bases and J lost 0, with 13 bases in between. Germline CDR1 is MNHEY and CDR2 is SVGAGI.

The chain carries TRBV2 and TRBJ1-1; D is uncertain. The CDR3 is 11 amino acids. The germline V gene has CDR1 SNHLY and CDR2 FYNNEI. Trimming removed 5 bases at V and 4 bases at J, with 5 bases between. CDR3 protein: CASSLGTEAFF. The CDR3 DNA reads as TGTGCCAGCAGTCTGGGCACTGAAGCTTTCTTT.

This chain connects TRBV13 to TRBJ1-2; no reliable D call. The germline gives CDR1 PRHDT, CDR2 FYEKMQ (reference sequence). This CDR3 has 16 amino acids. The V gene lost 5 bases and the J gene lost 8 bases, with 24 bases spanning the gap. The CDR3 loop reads CASSPEDRSSFHGYTF. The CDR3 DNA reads TGTGCCAGCAGCCCCGAGGACCGGTCATCATTCCACGGCTACACCTTC.

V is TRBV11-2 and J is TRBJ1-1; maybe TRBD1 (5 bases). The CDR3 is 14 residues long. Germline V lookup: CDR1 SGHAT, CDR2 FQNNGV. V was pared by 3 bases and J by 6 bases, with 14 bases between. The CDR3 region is CASSFSGRLAEAFF. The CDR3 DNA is TGTGCCAGCAGCTTTTCAGGGCGGCTTGCTGAAGCTTTCTTT.

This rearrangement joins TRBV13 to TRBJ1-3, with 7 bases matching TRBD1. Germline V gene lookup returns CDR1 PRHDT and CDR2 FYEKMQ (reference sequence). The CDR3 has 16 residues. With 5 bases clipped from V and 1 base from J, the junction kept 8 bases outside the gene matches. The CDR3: CASSRATGSSGNTIYF. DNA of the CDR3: TGTGCCAGCAGCCGCGCGACAGGGTCTTCTGGAAACACCATATATTTT.

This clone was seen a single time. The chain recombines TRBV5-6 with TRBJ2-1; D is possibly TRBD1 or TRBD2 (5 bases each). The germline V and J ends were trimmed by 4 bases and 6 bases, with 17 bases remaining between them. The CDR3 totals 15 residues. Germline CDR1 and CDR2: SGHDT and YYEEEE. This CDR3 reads CASSAGGFSSNEQFF. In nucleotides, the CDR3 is TGTGCCAGCAGCGCTGGGGGTTTTAGCTCCAATGAGCAGTTCTTC.